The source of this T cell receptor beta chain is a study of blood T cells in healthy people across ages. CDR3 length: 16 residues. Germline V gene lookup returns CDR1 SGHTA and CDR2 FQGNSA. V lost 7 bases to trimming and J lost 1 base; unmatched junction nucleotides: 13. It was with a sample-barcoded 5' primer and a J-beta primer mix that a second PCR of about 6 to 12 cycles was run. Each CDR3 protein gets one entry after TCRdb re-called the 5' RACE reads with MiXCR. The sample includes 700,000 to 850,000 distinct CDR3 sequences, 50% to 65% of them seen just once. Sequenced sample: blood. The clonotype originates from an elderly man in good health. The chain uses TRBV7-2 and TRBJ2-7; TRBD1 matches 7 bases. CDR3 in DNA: TGTGCCAGCACCCGAGACTGGCGACAGGGATCCTACGAGCAGTACTTC. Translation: CASTRDWRQGSYEQYF.